These 29 T cell receptor beta chains came from one sample sequenced in a study of blood T cell repertoires in COVID-19. The data were produced by immunoSEQ multiplex PCR, yet TCRdb's version contains in-frame clones alone and is incomplete. Of 260,000 or so clones listed, about nine tenths were seen once; the top ten hold 2.5% to 3%. Sequenced: PBMCs or T cells enriched from blood (not recorded which). The receptors stem from a woman aged 25 to 39 with acute COVID-19.

This clone has a single count. The V gene is TRBV5-6, the J gene TRBJ2-7, with 7 bases aligning to TRBD1. This CDR3 spans 14 amino acids. V lost 4 bases, J lost 4 bases, and 8 bases stayed unmatched. Germline CDR1 reads SGHDT; CDR2 reads YYEEEE. The CDR3 nucleotides read TGTGCCAGCAGCCCTCCGGGACAGAGATACGAGCAGTACTTC. It specifies CASSPPGQRYEQYF.

This chain connects TRBV6-5 to TRBJ1-5; D perhaps matches TRBD1 (6 bases). The CDR3 is 14 residues long. Germline V lookup: CDR1 MNHEY, CDR2 SVGAGI. Trimming removed 8 bases from V and 0 bases from J, with 11 bases in between. The CDR3 nucleotides read TGTGCCAGCTTTGAGGGGGATAGCAATCAGCCCCAGCATTTT. The encoded protein is CASFEGDSNQPQHF.

This chain connects TRBV10-2 to TRBJ1-1, with TRBD1 identical over 8 bases. The CDR3 contains 18 residues. In germline, CDR1 is WSHSY, CDR2 SAAADI. The junction had 17 bases not matched to a gene; V was cut back by 8 bases and J by 0 bases. DNA of the CDR3: TGCGCCAGCGAGGGACAGGACCCCCTCCACTCTTTGAACACTGAAGCTTTCTTT. Translating gives CASEGQDPLHSLNTEAFF.

This chain uses TRBV5-1 with TRBJ1-1; 9 nucleotides line up with TRBD1. CDR3 size: 13 residues. CDR1 and CDR2 (germline): SGHRS, YFSETQ. V gave up 5 bases and J gave up 3 bases; unmatched junction bases: 2. The CDR3 DNA reads as TGCGCCAGCAGGCGGACAGGGGACACTGAAGCTTTCTTT. Protein product: CASRRTGDTEAFF.

Written as DNA, the CDR3 is TGTGCCAGCAGCTTAGTAGCGGGGATCAACAATGAGCAGTTCTTC. It codes for CASSLVAGINNEQFF. The rearrangement links TRBV7-9 to TRBJ2-1, with 8 bases identical to TRBD2. Germline trimming cut 1 base from V and 5 bases from J; bases unmatched to any gene: 4. The CDR3 contains 15 residues. The germline V gene has CDR1 SEHNR and CDR2 FQNEAQ (reference sequence).

The CDR3 is CASSQDPGNEQFF. The CDR3 bases are TGCGCCAGCAGCCAAGATCCAGGCAATGAGCAGTTCTTC. This chain connects TRBV4-3 to TRBJ2-1; D is ambiguous. This CDR3 region has 13 residues. Germline V lookup: CDR1 LGHNA, CDR2 YSLEER. Trimming shortened V by 0 bases and J by 6 bases, and 6 bases separated the two germline ends.

This chain joins TRBV5-1 and TRBJ1-3; no definite D call. Trimming removed 0 bases at V and 2 bases at J, with 9 bases between. Germline loops: CDR1 SGHRS, CDR2 YFSETQ. The CDR3 runs to 15 residues. In DNA, the CDR3 is TGCGCCAGCAGCTTGGACAGTTCCCCTGGAAACACCATATATTTT. It codes for CASSLDSSPGNTIYF.

The CDR3 DNA reads TGCGCCAGCAGCCGACTGACGGGGGTTTGGGACACTGAAGCTTTCTTT. Its protein product is CASSRLTGVWDTEAFF. This chain connects TRBV4-3 to TRBJ1-1; D is perhaps TRBD1 (5 bases). V was pared by 4 bases and J by 3 bases, with 18 bases between. Germline V gene sequence: CDR1 LGHNA, CDR2 YSLEER. This CDR3 comprises 16 residues.

The chain carries TRBV19 and TRBJ2-2, with TRBD2 matching 10 bases. Germline V gene sequence: CDR1 LNHDA, CDR2 SQIVND (reference sequence). V shed 5 bases and J 1 base; nucleotides not matched to a gene: 1. This CDR3 contains 15 residues. The CDR3 here is CASSSSGRNTGELFF. The DNA for the CDR3 is TGTGCCAGTAGTTCTAGCGGGAGGAACACCGGGGAGCTGTTTTTT.

V usage is TRBV29-1 and J usage is TRBJ1-3; D call uncertain. Trimming took 0 bases from V and 0 from J, leaving 6 bases between them. Germline V CDR1 and CDR2: SQVTM, ANQGSEA. The CDR3 is 14 amino acids. This CDR3 is CSVEEVDSGNTIYF. CDR3 in DNA: TGCAGCGTTGAAGAAGTAGACTCTGGAAACACCATATATTTT.

The chain has TRBV2 and TRBJ1-5; maybe TRBD1 (6 bases). Germline CDR1 reads SNHLY; CDR2 reads FYNNEI. The CDR3 runs 16 residues. Deletions cut 4 bases from V and 0 bases from J, with 13 bases between. CDR3 DNA: TGTGCCAGCAGTGGCAGGGACACAGGTAGCAATCAGCCCCAGCATTTT. It encodes CASSGRDTGSNQPQHF.

The chain recombines TRBV30 with TRBJ1-3, with 7 bases identical to TRBD1. CDR1 and CDR2 from the germline V gene are GTSNPN and SVGIG (reference sequence). V gave up 2 bases and J gave up 3 bases; unmatched junction bases: 7. CDR3 size: 15 residues. CDR3 loop: CAWSPPTGNGNTIYF. The DNA of the CDR3 is TGTGCCTGGAGTCCCCCGACAGGGAATGGAAACACCATATATTTT.

The chain links TRBV10-2 to TRBJ2-7, with D perhaps matching TRBD2 (6 bases). V dropped 3 bases and J dropped 4 bases, with 16 bases sitting between them. CDR1 is WSHSY and CDR2 is SAAADI in the germline V gene. This CDR3 comprises 15 residues. CDR3 region: CASSDPGLGIYEQYF. In DNA, the CDR3 is TGCGCCAGCAGTGACCCGGGACTTGGGATATACGAGCAGTACTTC.

This clone was counted a few times. This chain connects TRBV15 to TRBJ2-7, with a possible D match to TRBD1 (6 bases). Germline loops: CDR1 LNHNV, CDR2 YYDKDF (reference sequence). V lost 1 base to trimming and J lost 3 bases, with 10 bases between them. The CDR3 has 14 residues. In DNA form, the CDR3 reads TGTGCCACCAGCAGAGGGACAGTAAACTACGAGCAGTACTTC. Residues: CATSRGTVNYEQYF.

The chain uses TRBV5-1 and TRBJ1-6, with unresolved D. V was clipped by 6 bases and J by 0 bases, with 7 bases between them. The CDR3 extends over 14 amino acids. In germline, CDR1 is SGHRS, CDR2 YFSETQ. The CDR3 loop is CASTESSYNSPLHF. CDR3 coding DNA: TGCGCCAGCACCGAGAGCTCCTATAATTCACCCCTCCACTTT.

J is TRBJ2-1 and V is TRBV19; tentative D call: TRBD2 (6 bases). Germline V lookup: CDR1 LNHDA, CDR2 SQIVND (reference sequence). The CDR3 has 14 amino acids. V was cut by 5 bases and J by 4 bases, with 12 bases left in between. CDR3 bases: TGTGCCAGTAGTCCCGGGGACTTTTACAATGAGCAGTTCTTC. It specifies CASSPGDFYNEQFF.

The V and J genes are TRBV3-1 (or the pseudogene TRBV3-2) and TRBJ1-4; D unclear. The V end was cut by 3 bases, the J end by 0 bases, with 11 bases between. This CDR3 contains 16 residues. Germline CDR1 reads LGHDT; CDR2 reads YNNKEL (reference sequence). The CDR3 region has the DNA TGTGCCAGCAGCCACGGCAGTGCGGCAACTAATGAAAAACTGTTTTTT. This codes for CASSHGSAATNEKLFF.

The chain carries TRBV3-1 (or the pseudogene TRBV3-2) and TRBJ2-2; D is unresolved. The germline CDR1 and CDR2 sequences are LGHDT and YNNKEL (reference sequence). The length of the CDR3 is 15 residues. Trimming cost V 1 base and J 1 base, with 7 bases left between them. The CDR3: CASSQVTGNTGELFF. The CDR3 DNA reads TGTGCCAGCAGCCAAGTAACCGGGAACACCGGGGAGCTGTTTTTT.

The chain joins TRBV6-5 to TRBJ2-5, with a weak D call TRBD1 (5 bases). Trimming took off 6 bases at V and 0 bases at J, with 8 bases between the two ends. Germline V gene lookup returns CDR1 MNHEY and CDR2 SVGAGI. This CDR3 contains 13 residues. CDR3: CASSRQHQETQYF. The CDR3 DNA is TGTGCCAGCAGCCGACAGCACCAAGAGACCCAGTACTTC.

J is TRBJ1-1 and V is TRBV29-1; D unresolved. V lost 0 bases and J 3 bases, leaving 8 bases between the germline ends. This CDR3 has 13 residues. Germline-derived CDR1 and CDR2 are SQVTM and ANQGSEA. In DNA, the CDR3 is TGCAGCGTTGAAGATATAGAACACACTGAAGCTTTCTTT. This sequence encodes CSVEDIEHTEAFF.

V and J are TRBV19 and TRBJ1-1; the D gene is possibly TRBD1 (6 bases). Trimming shortened V by 1 base and J by 5 bases, and 14 bases separated the two germline ends. This CDR3 is 15 amino acids long. Germline values: CDR1 LNHDA, CDR2 SQIVND (reference sequence). The CDR3 sequence is CASSIGLQGRTEAFF. The DNA of the CDR3 is TGTGCCAGTAGTATAGGACTACAGGGAAGAACTGAAGCTTTCTTT.

CDR3: CASSLGGDRGNQPQHF. The CDR3 region has the DNA TGTGCCAGCAGCTTAGGAGGGGACAGGGGCAATCAGCCCCAGCATTTT. The genes are TRBV7-9 and TRBJ1-5; 9 bases agree with TRBD1. The V segment lost 1 base and the J segment 2 bases; nucleotides outside the gene matches: 3. The germline CDR1 and CDR2 sequences are SEHNR and FQNEAQ (reference sequence). This CDR3 spans 16 amino acids.

This rearrangement joins TRBV29-1 to TRBJ1-1, with a weak D call TRBD1 (5 bases). The CDR3 covers 13 residues. V was shortened by 5 bases and J by 5 bases, with 15 bases between the two germline ends. CDR1 is SQVTM, CDR2 ANQGSEA, per germline. CDR3 nucleotide sequence: TGCAGCGTTTCCCTCCTCAGGGAAACTGAAGCTTTCTTT. Translating gives CSVSLLRETEAFF.

This rearrangement joins TRBV5-6 to TRBJ1-1, with TRBD1 as a possible D gene (5 bases). The CDR3 totals 12 residues. V lost 1 base and J lost 11, with 12 bases in between. From germline, CDR1 is SGHDT and CDR2 YYEEEE. CDR3 in DNA: TGTGCCAGCAGCTTGTCAGGGCTTGTGGCTTTCTTT. Its protein is CASSLSGLVAFF.

The chain is built from TRBV2 and TRBJ2-7, with TRBD1 matching 7 bases. The CDR3 loop spans 14 amino acids. Germline lookup yields CDR1 SNHLY and CDR2 FYNNEI. J was trimmed by 3 bases and V by 4 bases; bases with no gene match: 6. CDR3 sequence reads: CASSVTGTVYEQYF. CDR3 bases: TGTGCCAGCAGTGTGACCGGGACAGTCTACGAGCAGTACTTC.

The V gene is TRBV9, the J gene TRBJ2-3; TRBD2 is a possible D gene (5 bases). V lost 3 bases and J 0 bases, leaving 8 bases between the germline ends. Looked up from germline, CDR1 is SGDLS and CDR2 is YYNGEE. The CDR3 has 14 amino acids. The CDR3 region is CASSADWSTDTQYF. The CDR3 nucleotides are TGTGCCAGCAGCGCGGACTGGAGCACAGATACGCAGTATTTT.

The chain employs TRBV6-1 and TRBJ1-2; 7 nucleotides match TRBD1. Germline lookup yields CDR1 MNHNS and CDR2 SASEGT. CDR3 length: 14 residues. V shed 2 bases, J shed 4 bases, and the junction held 4 bases outside the gene matches. The CDR3 loop reads CASSESRDSYGYTF. The CDR3 nucleotides read TGTGCCAGCAGTGAATCGAGGGACAGCTATGGCTACACCTTC.

For this clone: At one end, the junction sequence differs from germline, possibly due to a read error. The chain joins TRBV7-9 to TRBJ2-2; a weak D match, TRBD2 (6 bases). CDR1 is SEHNR, CDR2 FQNEAQ, per germline (reference sequence). The CDR3 has 15 amino acids. The CDR3 reads CASSLAAGPPGGLFF. CDR3 bases: TGTGCCAGCAGCTTAGCTGCTGGACCTCCCGGGGGGCTGTTTTTT.

The J gene is TRBJ1-5, the V gene TRBV19; 9 bases fit TRBD1. This CDR3 spans 14 amino acids. The trim removed 7 bases at V and 7 bases at J, leaving 8 bases unmatched. Germline lookup yields CDR1 LNHDA and CDR2 SQIVND (reference sequence). CDR3 sequence: CASIQTGGRQPQHF. DNA of the CDR3: TGTGCCAGTATCCAGACAGGGGGTCGACAGCCCCAGCATTTT.